Included here is one T cell receptor beta chain sequence, with context. The data stem from a study of blood T cell repertoires in COVID-19. Study information: Samples taken during acute and convalescent COVID-19 were collected in the United States, Italy and Spain. From T cells, B-cell-depleted T cells, or PBMCs came the material, which was cDNA or gDNA.

In Seattle, patients joined the study during active infection and were tracked longitudinally. In the original workflow: Estimation of nucleated cell counts was performed using reference gene primer amplification. The data were produced by immunoSEQ multiplex PCR, yet TCRdb's version contains in-frame clones alone and is incomplete. That table supplies the V and J calls and clone size; D and trimming were determined from the DNA. The sample lists more than 200,000 clones, around 87% occurring once. V was pared by 5 bases and J by 1 base, with 11 bases between. Germline values: CDR1 MDHEN, CDR2 SYDVKM. The CDR3 is made up of 15 amino acids.

The chain carries TRBV28 and TRBJ1-4, with D tentatively TRBD1 (6 bases). The sequencing input was peripheral blood. This sequence was found in an older woman with COVID-19, enrolled during active disease. CDR3 nucleotides: TGTGCCAGCAGTCCCAGGGGTGGAACTAATGAAAAACTGTTTTTT. Translation gives CASSPRGGTNEKLFF. Looking up the rest from reference TRBV28 and TRBJ1-4 gives the full variable domain: DVKVTQSSRYLVKRTGEKVFLECVQDMDHENMFWYRQDPGLGLRLIYFSYDVKMKEKGDIPEGYSVSREKKERFSLILESASTNQTSMYLCASSPRGGTNEKLFFGSGTQLSVL.